The T cell receptor (beta chain) described here comes from a study of Ad26.COV2.S vaccination and SARS-CoV-2 variants. The V gene's germline CDR1 is SGHVS and CDR2 FQNEAQ. The V end lost 5 bases, the J end lost 7 bases, and 18 bases lay between the germline ends. The CDR3 has 14 amino acids. The sample's treatment: 15 to 20 received Ad26.COV2.S at low or high dose, single or two shots; about five received placebo; per-sample allocation not given. Sampling took place 63 days after the first vaccine or placebo injection. Data came from immunoSEQ multiplex PCR; TCRdb stores just in-frame clones and leaves some out. The table has fewer than 900,000 clones, approximately 88% seen once; the top ten hold approximately 1.5%.

The TCR sequence derives from a person between 18 and 60 years old who received the Ad26.COV2.S COVID-19 vaccine or a placebo. Specimen: peripheral blood, collected in a trial of Ad26.COV2.S vaccine versus placebo. The chain employs TRBV7-8 and TRBJ2-7; D ambiguous. The CDR3 DNA follows: TGTGCCAGCAGCCCGCAGGTTCTGGAGAGAGAGCAGTACTTC. This encodes CASSPQVLEREQYF.